The sequence of this T cell receptor beta chain was determined in a study of blood T cell repertoires in COVID-19. The CDR3 runs 14 residues. Per germline, CDR1 SGHTA and CDR2 FQGNSA. Trimming removed 7 bases at V and 1 base at J, with 10 bases between. This clone appeared a few times. Sequencing used immunoSEQ multiplex PCR; TCRdb keeps in-frame clones, though not all of them. The table lists about 55,000 clones, roughly 80% of them singletons. The source material was peripheral blood. This chain uses TRBV7-2 with TRBJ2-2; D is possibly TRBD1 (6 bases). The receptor was isolated from a human donor in a cohort sampled during active or convalescent COVID-19. DNA of the CDR3: TGTGCCAGCAAAGGACAGAGGAACACCGGGGAGCTGTTTTTT. Translation: CASKGQRNTGELFF. The full variable domain, completed using reference TRBV7-2 and TRBJ2-2, is GAGVSQSPSNKVTEKGKDVELRCDPISGHTALYWYRQSLGQGLEFLIYFQGNSAPDKSGLPSDRFSAERTGGSVSTLTIQRTQQEDSAVYLCASKGQRNTGELFFGEGSRLTVL.